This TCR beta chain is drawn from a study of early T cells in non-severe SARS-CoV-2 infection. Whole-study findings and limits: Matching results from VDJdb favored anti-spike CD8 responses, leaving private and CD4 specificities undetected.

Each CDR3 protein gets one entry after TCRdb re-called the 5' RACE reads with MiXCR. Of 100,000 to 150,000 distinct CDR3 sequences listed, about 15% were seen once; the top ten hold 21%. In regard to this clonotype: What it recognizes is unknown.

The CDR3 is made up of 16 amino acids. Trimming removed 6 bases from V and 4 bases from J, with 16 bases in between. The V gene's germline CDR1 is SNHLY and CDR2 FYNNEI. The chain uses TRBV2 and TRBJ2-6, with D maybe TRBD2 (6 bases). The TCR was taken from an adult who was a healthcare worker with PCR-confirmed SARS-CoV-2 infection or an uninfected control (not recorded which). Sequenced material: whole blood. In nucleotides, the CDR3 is TGTGCCAGCAGGGAGGGGTTTTGGACCGGGGCCAACGTCCTGACTTTC. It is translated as CASREGFWTGANVLTF.